This T cell receptor beta chain was sequenced during a study of blood T cell repertoires in COVID-19. Method: immunoSEQ multiplex PCR; TCRdb's copy keeps in-frame clones and lacks some. The data hold roughly 280,000 clones, with roughly 87% observed a single time. This CDR3 region has 16 residues. The germline CDR1 and CDR2 sequences are MGHRA and YSYEKL. V gave up 0 bases and J gave up 6 bases, with 15 bases separating them. The gene calls are TRBV4-1 and TRBJ1-5, with a possible D match to TRBD1 (6 bases). The clonotype comes from a woman between 45 and 65 years old who had recovered from COVID-19. Material: peripheral blood. This chain's CDR3 is CASSQDLWGQGQPQHF. The CDR3 bases are TGCGCCAGCAGCCAAGATCTCTGGGGGCAGGGTCAGCCCCAGCATTTT.